This TCR beta chain was retrieved from a study of regulatory T cells in long-lasting Graves disease. Study summary: Less than 3 months of antithyroid drugs had been taken by newly diagnosed Graves' patients. Study-wide findings and caveats: The study found TRBV28, TRBJ1-2 and TRBJ2-5 favored in persistent disease.

Arm-PCR of CDR3 regions with iRepertoire HTBI primers generated TCR beta libraries. TCRdb called the multiplex PCR reads again in MiXCR, with one record for every CDR3 protein. This table holds 360,000 or so distinct CDR3 sequences, approximately 15% found once. This clonotype was seen at least ten times. Its cognate antigen is unknown. Trimming cost V 7 bases and J 7 bases, with 18 bases left between them. The CDR3 contains 14 residues. The time point is: newly diagnosed GD, antithyroid drugs for less than 3 months. Following extraction of RNA from PBMCs, that RNA was used to make the TCR library. The same sample was also used in a study of T cells in Graves' hyperthyroidism and ophthalmopathy. That source reports: First-round RT-PCR with HTBI primers amplified the TCR CDR3 region. Expanded thyroid clonotypes (above 0.001) were mostly also found in blood.

The TCR sequence derives from a man aged 35-49 years with Graves disease. The input for sequencing was peripheral blood mononuclear cells (PBMCs), taken at new diagnosis, from a patient treated with antithyroid drugs. This chain connects TRBV12-3 or TRBV12-4 to TRBJ2-3; the D is unclear. CDR3 bases: TGTGCCAGCAATCCGAACCCGGCGGTCAATACGCAGTATTTT. Translation: CASNPNPAVNTQYF.